The next 11 T cell receptor beta chains were all read from a single sample in a study of blood T cell repertoires in COVID-19. Produced via immunoSEQ multiplex PCR; TCRdb's table is partial and in-frame only. The sample lists more than 110,000 clones, over 75% seen once, with under 3% in the top ten. Sequenced material: peripheral blood. These receptors were taken from a man aged 50-59 years with acute or convalescent COVID-19.

CDR3 DNA: TGTGCCACCAGCAGACCTGTCTCCTACGAGCAGTACTTC. Translation gives CATSRPVSYEQYF. The chain combines TRBV15 with TRBJ2-7; D is undetermined. V lost 2 bases and J 0 bases, leaving 5 bases between the germline ends. CDR3 length: 13 residues. The germline V gene has CDR1 LNHNV and CDR2 YYDKDF (reference sequence).

V gene TRBV5-1 combines with J gene TRBJ2-2, with D uncertain. V shed 3 bases and J shed 2 bases, with 14 bases lying between them. The CDR3 loop spans 16 amino acids. Germline-derived CDR1 and CDR2 are SGHRS and YFSETQ. The CDR3 region is CASSSDIGFNTGELFF. CDR3 bases: TGCGCCAGCAGCTCCGATATCGGGTTCAACACCGGGGAGCTGTTTTTT. Full variable domain (outside the CDR3, taken from reference TRBV5-1 and TRBJ2-2): KAGVTQTPRYLIKTRGQQVTLSCSPISGHRSVSWYQQTPGQGLQFLFEYFSETQRNKGNFPGRFSGRQFSNSRSEMNVSTLELGDSALYLCASSSDIGFNTGELFFGEGSRLTVL.

Relative to its sample, this clone is medium-sized. DNA for the CDR3: TGTGCCAGCAGCGCCGGTAGCGGGAGTGGTGAGACCCAGTACTTC. Its translation is CASSAGSGSGETQYF. V usage is TRBV7-9 and J usage is TRBJ2-5, with 9 bases matching TRBD2. Trimming at V came to 5 bases and at J to 5 bases, leaving 9 bases not matched to a gene. CDR3 length equals 15 residues. CDR1 and CDR2 from the germline V gene are SEHNR and FQNEAQ (reference sequence).

The chain carries TRBV6-5 and TRBJ2-1; 7 positions match TRBD2. Germline CDR1 and CDR2: MNHEY and SVGAGI. Trimming removed 0 bases from V and 0 bases from J; junction bases left unmatched: 2. CDR3 length equals 16 residues. CDR3 coding DNA: TGTGCCAGCAGTTACTCAGGACTAGGCTCCTACAATGAGCAGTTCTTC. This translates into CASSYSGLGSYNEQFF.

The rearrangement links TRBV3-1 (or the pseudogene TRBV3-2) to TRBJ1-6, with unresolved D. Germline V lookup: CDR1 LGHDT, CDR2 YNNKEL (reference sequence). The length of the CDR3 is 18 residues. Trimming removed 4 bases at V and 0 bases at J, with 16 bases between. The CDR3, as DNA: TGTGCCAGCAGCCCGAGTGATCATGTTTACTCCTATAATTCACCCCTCCACTTT. It codes for CASSPSDHVYSYNSPLHF.

The gene calls are TRBV7-6 and TRBJ1-3; D not resolved. The germline V gene encodes CDR1 SGHVS and CDR2 FNYEAQ. This CDR3 spans 12 amino acids. The V and J ends lost 5 bases and 1 base respectively, with 3 bases between them. The CDR3 spells CASSLSGNTIYF. CDR3 nucleotides: TGTGCCAGCAGCCTATCTGGAAACACCATATATTTT.

This chain joins TRBV9 and TRBJ2-2; TRBD1 aligns across 8 bases. The CDR3 spans 16 residues. CDR1 is SGDLS, CDR2 YYNGEE, per germline. V trimming: 4 bases; J trimming: 3 bases; junction bases outside the gene matches: 8. CDR3 protein: CASSSSRGPDTGELFF. Here the CDR3 DNA reads TGTGCCAGCAGCTCCTCCAGGGGGCCTGACACCGGGGAGCTGTTTTTT.

The genes are TRBV7-9 and TRBJ2-3, with 9 bases aligning to TRBD2. Germline values: CDR1 SEHNR, CDR2 FQNEAQ (reference sequence). This CDR3 contains 15 residues. The J segment lost 4 bases and the V segment lost 3 bases, leaving 5 bases of the junction unmatched. The CDR3 reads CASSFSGRAPDTQYF. In DNA, the CDR3 is TGTGCCAGCAGCTTTAGCGGGAGAGCGCCAGATACGCAGTATTTT.

The CDR3 sequence: CASSLFSDTQYF. CDR3 sequence (DNA): TGTGCCAGCAGTTTATTTTCTGATACGCAGTATTTT. V usage is TRBV12-3 or TRBV12-4 and J usage is TRBJ2-3; D unclear. The germline V and J ends were trimmed by 2 bases and 6 bases, with 6 bases remaining between them. The CDR3 length is 12 residues.

This clone was detected only once. The V and J genes are TRBV19 and TRBJ2-2; D is perhaps TRBD1 (6 bases). CDR1 and CDR2 from the germline V gene are LNHDA and SQIVND (reference sequence). CDR3 length: 19 residues. Between the trimmed V and J ends, which lost 2 bases and 7 bases, there was a span of 26 bases. The CDR3 bases are TGTGCCAGTAGTATACCCCTCCCGGTAGGGGCAGGGGAAAGCGGGGAGCTGTTTTTT. This sequence encodes CASSIPLPVGAGESGELFF.

The chain employs TRBV5-6 and TRBJ1-1; a weak D match, TRBD1 (6 bases). Looked up from germline, CDR1 is SGHDT and CDR2 is YYEEEE. The CDR3 loop spans 16 amino acids. V shed 4 bases and J shed 1 base, with 17 bases lying between them. The DNA of the CDR3 is TGTGCCAGCAGCCAACGGAGGACGGGACAGAACACTGAAGCTTTCTTT. Translation: CASSQRRTGQNTEAFF.